The source of this TCR beta chain is a study of CD8 T cells in Susac syndrome (dated by TCRdb to about 2019). Regarding the complete study: Of the Susac syndrome patients who were sequenced, more than five had clinically active disease and about 8 were in clinical remission. At the time of blood withdrawal, Susac syndrome patients were either therapy-naive, taking corticosteroids (with some also receiving IVIg), or on IVIg alone. Repertoire sequencing was used to test whether CD8+ T cell activation and differentiation in Susac syndrome was antigen driven.

In the case of this clonotype: Its antigen remains undetermined. No clone much larger than this one lies a single base away; base qualities are absent.

Results and caveats for the whole study, not just this receptor: The TCR sequencing and HLA analysis was acknowledged to have included a relatively small number of individuals. In the CD4+ T cell repertoire of Susac syndrome patients, clonal expansion was not detected.

In the germline V gene, CDR1 corresponds to SGHVS and CDR2 to FNYEAQ. V drops 0 bases and J drops 0 bases, leaving 15 bases in between. The CDR3 goes from the cysteine to the phenylalanine over 17 residues. Just the 51-base CDR3 DNA is kept, in frame starting at base 1. Peripheral blood CD8+ and CD4+ T cells from healthy donors, Susac syndrome patients and multiple sclerosis patients were profiled by high-throughput TCR beta sequencing. Susac syndrome patients met recently defined diagnostic criteria for definite or probable disease. CD8+ TEMRA cells were enriched by FACS, while bulk CD8+ and CD4+ T cells were purified by magnetic negative isolation. Blood was drawn into EDTA tubes, processed within 24 hours, and PBMCs were isolated by density gradient centrifugation. PBMCs intended for TCR sequencing were cryopreserved in liquid nitrogen and thawed later in a water bath at 37 degrees C. The sorted or isolated CD4+, CD8+ and CD8+ TEMRA cells reached a purity of at least 90%.

RNA was extracted with the RNeasy kit and about 0.5 to 1 ug was reverse transcribed using random hexamers. The immunoSEQ multiplex PCR assay, which covers 54 Vbeta and 13 Jbeta segments, was used to amplify TCR beta CDR3 regions. To correct PCR amplification bias, a synthetic template baseline was used for both primer optimization and computational correction. In the source study's methods: Only productive sequences were kept, with reads annotated to V, D and J genes according to IMGT and analyzed in immunoSEQ Analyzer. Clonality was computed as one minus Shannon entropy normalized by log2 of the number of productive unique sequences. For each patient and control, public and private clones were evaluated within the 100 most prevalent clones. A clone was defined as Susac-specific if it was absent from the healthy and MS cohorts, from about a thousand published viral clones and from other ImmuneACCESS disease sequences. In-frame beta chains were kept once TCRdb had trimmed the public reads at Q25 with fastp and called clones with MiXCR. Each entry merges the rows of one CDR3 protein and shows their most common DNA and genes. TCRdb assigned the V and J calls; the authors' analysis was not used. Across this sample there are approximately 190,000 distinct CDR3 sequences, with nearly 97% seen only once. The top ten clonotypes cover around 0.096% of the sample.

The receptor was derived from a human donor with Susac syndrome. Sequencing was done on a sample of CD4+ T cells from PBMCs. The rearranged segments are TRBV7-6 and TRBJ2-7, with TRBD1 tentatively as D gene (5 bases match). The DNA sequence follows: TGTGCCAGCAGCTTAGCGGTTGGGGCGGTGAGCTCCTACGAGCAGTACTTC. This yields the protein CASSLAVGAVSSYEQYF.